The 9 T cell receptor beta chains listed next were all sequenced from one sample in a study of blood T cell repertoires in COVID-19. Only in-frame clones appear in the TCRdb table, and some are missing; sequencing was by immunoSEQ multiplex PCR. The table records 55,000 to 75,000 clones, 82% of them present only once. The sample was peripheral blood. Every receptor here comes from an elderly man with active COVID-19.

The chain couples TRBV18 to TRBJ2-5, with 8 bases aligning to TRBD2. Per the germline V gene, CDR1 is KGHSH and CDR2 is LQKENI. Trimming at V came to 6 bases and at J to 5 bases, leaving 5 bases not matched to a gene. The CDR3 runs to 13 residues. The CDR3 protein is CASSPGGQETQYF. CDR3 DNA: TGTGCCAGCTCTCCGGGGGGGCAGGAGACCCAGTACTTC.

This chain joins TRBV7-2 and TRBJ2-3, with 7 bases identical to TRBD2. The CDR3 is 15 amino acids. The V gene end was trimmed by 1 base and the J gene end by 2 bases; junction bases not matched to a gene: 3. Germline V gene data show CDR1 as SGHTA and CDR2 as FQGNSA. The CDR3 DNA reads TGTGCCAGCAGCTTAGTGGCGGGAGCCACAGATACGCAGTATTTT. This codes for CASSLVAGATDTQYF. Combining the CDR3 with reference TRBV7-2 and TRBJ2-3 gives the whole variable domain GAGVSQSPSNKVTEKGKDVELRCDPISGHTALYWYRQSLGQGLEFLIYFQGNSAPDKSGLPSDRFSAERTGGSVSTLTIQRTQQEDSAVYLCASSLVAGATDTQYFGPGTRLTVL.

V usage is TRBV7-2 and J usage is TRBJ1-1; the D gene is possibly TRBD1 (6 bases). CDR1 is SGHTA and CDR2 is FQGNSA in the germline V gene. The CDR3 has 14 amino acids. The V end was cut by 3 bases, the J end by 1 base, with 9 bases between. CDR3 nucleotides: TGTGCCAGCAGCTTGGTCAGGGGGAACACTGAAGCTTTCTTT. It encodes CASSLVRGNTEAFF.

CDR3 sequence: CASSTGLVKLHEQFF. The CDR3 coding sequence is TGTGCCAGTAGTACGGGACTAGTCAAGTTGCATGAGCAGTTCTTC. The chain recombines TRBV19 with TRBJ2-1, with 8 nucleotides matching TRBD2. Germline V lookup: CDR1 LNHDA, CDR2 SQIVND (reference sequence). The CDR3 runs to 15 residues. V shed 4 bases, J shed 8 bases, and the junction held 10 bases outside the gene matches.

This clone appeared a few times. The chain employs TRBV7-6 and TRBJ2-7, with 9 positions matching TRBD1. This CDR3 comprises 18 residues. V lost 4 bases to trimming and J lost 1 base; unmatched junction nucleotides: 14. CDR1 and CDR2 from the germline V gene are SGHVS and FNYEAQ. CDR3 DNA sequence: TGTGCCAGCAGCTGGGGACAGGGTAGCAGAGGGATATCCTACGAGCAGTACTTC. The encoded protein is CASSWGQGSRGISYEQYF. The full variable domain, completed using reference TRBV7-6 and TRBJ2-7, is GAGVSQSPRYKVTKRGQDVALRCDPISGHVSLYWYRQALGQGPEFLTYFNYEAQQDKSGLPNDRFSAERPEGSISTLTIQRTEQRDSAMYRCASSWGQGSRGISYEQYFGPGTRLTVT.

This clone occurred once. The chain has TRBV18 and TRBJ1-4, with TRBD1 as a possible D gene (6 bases). Trimming shortened V by 2 bases and J by 10 bases, and 17 bases separated the two germline ends. This CDR3 comprises 15 residues. From germline, CDR1 is KGHSH and CDR2 LQKENI. In DNA, the CDR3 is TGTGCCAGCTCACCAGGAGCCAACAGGGAGGGAAAACTGTTTTTT. Translation gives CASSPGANREGKLFF.

The J gene is TRBJ1-1, the V gene TRBV6-6; D gene uncertain. The CDR3 totals 12 residues. Trimming removed 5 bases from V and 4 bases from J, with 8 bases in between. Germline V gene data show CDR1 as MNHNY and CDR2 as SVGAGI (reference sequence). The DNA of the CDR3 is TGTGCCAGCAGTCGCGCGGGCACTGAAGCTTTCTTT. It specifies CASSRAGTEAFF.

The rearrangement joins TRBV5-6 to TRBJ1-4; 7 bases map to TRBD1. CDR3 size: 14 residues. Germline loops: CDR1 SGHDT, CDR2 YYEEEE. J gave up 7 bases and V 0 bases, and 3 bases lay outside the gene matches. CDR3 bases: TGTGCCAGCAGCTTGGAGGGGGCTGGTGAAAAACTGTTTTTT. This gives the protein CASSLEGAGEKLFF.

The V call is TRBV5-4, the J call TRBJ2-3; D is unclear. Per germline, CDR1 SGHNT and CDR2 YYREEE (reference sequence). The CDR3 length is 16 residues. The V end was cut by 0 bases, the J end by 1 base, with 12 bases between. This chain's CDR3 is CASSLAVAARTDTQYF. CDR3 coding DNA: TGTGCCAGCAGCTTGGCCGTGGCCGCTCGCACAGATACGCAGTATTTT.